This TCR beta chain was obtained from a study of early T cells in non-severe SARS-CoV-2 infection. About the study: Chains were not paired, and sequencing was done on bulk RNA from unsorted whole blood.

Individual cDNA molecules were tagged with unique molecular identifiers, the study reported. Using its own MiXCR run on the 5' RACE reads, TCRdb lists one record per CDR3 protein. This sample has about 83,000 distinct CDR3 sequences; about 12% occur once, and the top ten carry less than 8.5%. Regarding the study as a whole: Lookups in VDJdb leaned toward anti-spike CD8 responses and missed private and CD4 specificities.

This clonotype was recorded at least ten times. The antigen remains undetermined. This CDR3 has 16 amino acids. V was clipped by 4 bases and J by 6 bases, with 22 bases between them. The germline CDR1 and CDR2 sequences are SGHTA and FQGNSA. The rearrangement links TRBV7-2 to TRBJ2-7, with D uncertain. The specimen sequenced was whole blood. The clonotype originates from an adult who was a healthcare worker with PCR-confirmed SARS-CoV-2 infection or an uninfected control (not recorded which). The CDR3 sequence: CASSSPEWIDEPEQYF. In DNA form, the CDR3 reads TGTGCCAGCAGCTCGCCCGAGTGGATAGACGAACCCGAGCAGTACTTC.